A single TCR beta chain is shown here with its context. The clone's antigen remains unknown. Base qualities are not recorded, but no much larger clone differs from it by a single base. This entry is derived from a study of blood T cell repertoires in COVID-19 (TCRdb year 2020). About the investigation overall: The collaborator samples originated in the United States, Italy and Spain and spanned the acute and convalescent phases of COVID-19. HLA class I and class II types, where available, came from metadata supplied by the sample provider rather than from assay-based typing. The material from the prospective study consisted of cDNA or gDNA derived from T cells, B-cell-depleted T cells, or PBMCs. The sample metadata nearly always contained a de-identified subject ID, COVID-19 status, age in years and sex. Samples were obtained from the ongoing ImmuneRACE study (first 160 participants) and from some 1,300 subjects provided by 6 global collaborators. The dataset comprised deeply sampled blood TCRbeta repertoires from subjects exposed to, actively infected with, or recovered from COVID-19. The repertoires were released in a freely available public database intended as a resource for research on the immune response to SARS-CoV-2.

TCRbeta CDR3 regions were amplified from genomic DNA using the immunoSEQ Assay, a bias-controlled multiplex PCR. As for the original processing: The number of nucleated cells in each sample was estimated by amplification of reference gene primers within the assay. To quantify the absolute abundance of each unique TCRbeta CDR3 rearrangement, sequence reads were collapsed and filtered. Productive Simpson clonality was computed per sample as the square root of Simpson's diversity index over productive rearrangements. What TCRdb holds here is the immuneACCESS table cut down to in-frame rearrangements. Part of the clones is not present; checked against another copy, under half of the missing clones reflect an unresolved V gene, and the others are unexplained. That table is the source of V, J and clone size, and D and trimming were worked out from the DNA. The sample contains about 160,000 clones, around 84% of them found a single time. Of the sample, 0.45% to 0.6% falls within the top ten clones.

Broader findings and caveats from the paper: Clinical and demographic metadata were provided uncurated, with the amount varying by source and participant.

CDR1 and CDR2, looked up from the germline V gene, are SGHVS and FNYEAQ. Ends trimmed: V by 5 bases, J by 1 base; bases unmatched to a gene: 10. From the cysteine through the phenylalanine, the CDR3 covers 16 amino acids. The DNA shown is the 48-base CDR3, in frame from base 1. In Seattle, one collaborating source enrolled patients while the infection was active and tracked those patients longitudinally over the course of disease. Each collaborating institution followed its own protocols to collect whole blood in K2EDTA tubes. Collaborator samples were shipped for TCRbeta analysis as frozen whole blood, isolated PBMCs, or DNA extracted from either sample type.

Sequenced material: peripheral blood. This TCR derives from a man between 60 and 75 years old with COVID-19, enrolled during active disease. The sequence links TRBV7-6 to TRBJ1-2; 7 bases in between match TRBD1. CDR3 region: CASSQRTGASNYGYTF. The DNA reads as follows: TGTGCCAGCAGCCAACGGACAGGAGCGAGTAACTATGGCTACACCTTC.